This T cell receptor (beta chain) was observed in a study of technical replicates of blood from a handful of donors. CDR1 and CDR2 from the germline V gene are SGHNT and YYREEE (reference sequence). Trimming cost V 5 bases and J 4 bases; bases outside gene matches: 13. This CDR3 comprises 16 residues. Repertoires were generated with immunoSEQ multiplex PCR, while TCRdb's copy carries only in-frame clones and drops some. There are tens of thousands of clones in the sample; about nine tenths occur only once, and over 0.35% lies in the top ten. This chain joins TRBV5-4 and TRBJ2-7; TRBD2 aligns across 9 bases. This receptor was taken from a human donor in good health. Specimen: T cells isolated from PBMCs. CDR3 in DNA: TGTGCCAGCAGGCCAACTGCGGGAGGGCAGATTTACGAGCAGTACTTC. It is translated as CASRPTAGGQIYEQYF.